This paragraph reports one T cell receptor beta chain. The CDR3 consists of 14 residues. Germline V CDR1 and CDR2: SGHTA, FQGNSA. V lost 0 bases to trimming and J lost 4 bases, with 9 bases between them. Produced via immunoSEQ multiplex PCR; TCRdb's table is partial and in-frame only. This table has around 57,000 clones, roughly 93% appearing once. The data belong to a study of T cell changes during pregnancy in multiple sclerosis. Sample: peripheral blood, taken in the second trimester of pregnancy. This clonotype originated in a female donor with multiple sclerosis, enrolled in a pregnancy study. The chain uses TRBV7-2 and TRBJ1-1, with a weak D call TRBD1 (5 bases). The CDR3, as DNA: TGTGCCAGCAGCTTAGCGGGGGGGGGCACTGAAGCTTTCTTT. Translated: CASSLAGGGTEAFF. Filled out from reference TRBV7-2 and TRBJ1-1, the complete variable domain reads GAGVSQSPSNKVTEKGKDVELRCDPISGHTALYWYRQSLGQGLEFLIYFQGNSAPDKSGLPSDRFSAERTGGSVSTLTIQRTQQEDSAVYLCASSLAGGGTEAFFGQGTRLTVV.